This TCR beta chain was obtained from a study of cytomegalovirus exposure and HLA in healthy donors (dated by TCRdb to about 2017). Regarding the study in general: According to an earlier analysis of 550 to 750 of the donors, about 170 million T cells yielded 100 million or so unique TCR beta sequences and approximately 280 Gb of sequence data. About 300 gigabases of sequencing data and approximately 92 million unique TCR sequences made up an early release that covered nearly 650 HLA-typed donors. The genetic ancestry cluster associated with self-reported Caucasian donors included about 84% of the roughly 380 genotyped donors. The study aimed to test whether cataloging public T cell receptors could reveal signatures of past pathogen exposure. Using immunosequencing, the study profiled T cell repertoires from fewer than 850 subjects and related those repertoires to cytomegalovirus serostatus. Besides the first cohort of about 730 subjects, a separate validation cohort made up of 95 to 150 different subjects was used. To predict cytomegalovirus infection status, the study brought together high-throughput TCR immunosequencing, statistical association of individual TCRs with disease status, and machine learning. To study patterns of TCR occurrence, a later analysis re-analyzed previously published TCR beta repertoires from more than 550 donors and added high-resolution HLA genotyping. Rather than using new phenotypic data, the later analysis identified candidate immune exposures from TCR beta sequences and from how often those sequences occurred across donors. An earlier analysis of 587 of the donors used high-throughput TCR beta sequencing to judge whether each TCR beta V gene segment behaved as functional or pseudogenic. Donor age, sex, ethnicity and CMV serostatus were compiled together with the repertoire data. In a later genetic analysis, genome-wide SNP genotypes for about 65% of the roughly 700 donors were used, and that subset was treated as a discovery cohort. Every discovery cohort repertoire had been produced on one sequencing platform. HLA typing covered class I and class II loci at four-digit resolution. Typing coverage varied by locus: roughly 620-640 donors for A, B, C, DRB1 and DQB1; some 520 for DQA1; more than 600 for DPA1; some 470 for DPB1. Four to six DR-DQ haplotypes were handled as single units for association and clustering, since linkage in the cohort was strong. Among around 400 genotyped donors of the cohort, an average of about 240,000 unique TCR beta nucleotide sequences were sequenced per donor, about a sixth of them non-productive. Study-wide conclusions, independent of this receptor: The presence/absence analyses assumed that sequencing depth was roughly uniform across donors, and that assumption may not be true. Most TCR sequences were observed very rarely across donors, whereas some public TCRs were present in many individuals. For the cohort, immune exposure information was limited to CMV serostatus. The study gave a list of over 150 TCR beta chains associated with cytomegalovirus. When HLA alleles, especially DR and DQ, strongly co-occurred, attributing TCR associations to individual alleles was difficult. In a later genetic analysis, fewer N-insertions in productive TCRs were reported among donors in an Asian-associated ancestry cluster than the roughly 700-donor mean. Specific HLA alleles were associated with roughly 17,000 TCR beta sequences at a false discovery rate of 0.05 in a later analysis. A later analysis found that TCR association rates varied across HLA loci, with DRB1 alleles showing the most associated TCRs and HLA-C alleles the fewest. A further reported finding was that TCR beta sequences accurately predicted the HLA-A and HLA-B alleles for most subjects in the first cohort. In an earlier analysis of over 550 of the donors, most TCR beta V segments were observed in productive rearrangements about 90% or about 30% of the time, broadly matching IMGT annotations. Correlated functional status among segregating V segments might be attributable to linkage disequilibrium, but an unknown experimental factor could not be ruled out. Because counts were too low, roughly 16 rarely observed V segments, including chromosome 9 orphons, were excluded from the earlier analysis of some 540 of the donors. In this cohort, only TCR beta chains were sequenced, and detectable features were limited by the absence of alpha or paired-chain data. Compared with equally common non-associated chains, HLA-associated TCR beta chains in a later analysis were more clonally expanded and had lower generation probabilities. In a later analysis, most CMV-associated TCR beta chains were found to appear HLA-restricted, with HLA associations seemingly driven largely by CMV exposure. A cluster of highly shared sequence variants was judged likely to represent a technical artifact of the sequencing pipeline. In both the original and validation cohorts, the classifier was reported to diagnose cytomegalovirus status with high specificity and sensitivity. V-gene and J-gene trimming of TCR beta chains was associated with a missense DCLRE1C variant in a later genetic analysis, and the association was replicated in an independent cohort. A few of the identified cytomegalovirus-associated TCR beta chains were confirmed in vitro to be specific for cytomegalovirus antigens. According to the authors, the approach could potentially be generalized to other disease states and immunological phenotypes. Because some donors lacked HLA typing at each locus, the association tests relied only on the typed subset. A later analysis reported that several top co-occurrence clusters appeared linked to parvovirus B19, influenza, CMV and Epstein-Barr virus.

The cohort comprised under 700 healthy bone marrow donors. At the time of sampling, all cohort members were nominally healthy, though unrecorded immune exposures were likely present. The donor tested CMV seronegative and was one of the 352 seronegative cohort members. A peripheral blood sample was collected from each donor, and TCR beta sequencing was performed on peripheral blood mononuclear cells. The Qiagen DNeasy Blood Extraction Kit was used to extract genomic DNA from the blood cell samples. Library preparation used the immunoSEQ multiplex PCR assay. For the multiplex PCR, a mixture combining 60 forward primers for TCR Vbeta segments and 13 reverse primers for TCR Jbeta segments was used. A multiplex PCR assay on genomic DNA amplified the CDR3 region of rearranged TCR beta genes. The amplified TCR beta libraries were sequenced on the Illumina HiSeq System as 87-base-pair reads. The paper's processing steps were these. Across the 700 or so repertoires, a later analysis counted 78 million or so unique TCR beta chains, about 10 million of which were shared by at least two donors. A nearest-neighbor algorithm error-corrected the raw reads and collapsed the reads into unique sequences, merging closely related sequences to remove PCR and sequencing errors. To assign V, D and J gene segments, CDR3 sequences were aligned to IMGT reference sequences. Each retained sequence needed at least a six-nucleotide match to both a V gene segment and a J gene segment. A rearrangement was called productive if the CDR3 had no stop codons and remained in frame with V and J, and every other rearrangement was called non-productive. Following IMGT convention, CDR3 was defined as the stretch from the second conserved V-encoded cysteine up to the conserved J-encoded phenylalanine. The earlier analysis of 550 to 650 of the donors excluded any sequence lacking an unambiguous match to a single V gene segment. In an earlier analysis of almost 600 of the donors, a V segment was called functional when productive rearrangements were above 56.7%, and segregating when the standard deviation between donors exceeded 5%. To diagnose cytomegalovirus status from the catalog of TCR beta chain sequences, a statistical classification framework was built. In a later analysis, V and J genes were assigned by comparing TCR nucleotide sequences against IMGT/GENE-DB human TR gene sequences. In a later analysis, CDR3 sequences and most-parsimonious VDJ recombination scenarios were assigned using the TCRdist pipeline. In a later analysis, every TCR beta chain was defined by the combination of its CDR3 amino acid sequence and its V-gene family, and reads without a unique V-gene family were dropped. To address suspected cross-contamination and a sequencing artifact, a later analysis removed approximately 590 highly shared, low-generation-probability nucleotide sequences. In a later analysis, a clonal expansion index for each public chain was calculated from normalized within-repertoire ranks of inferred template counts. A later analysis computed generation probabilities with a VDJ recombination model fitted to out-of-frame rearrangements, and checked the results against IGoR. Hypergeometric tests were used in a later analysis to score TCR-TCR, TCR-HLA and TCR-CMV co-occurrence, with a repertoire-size bias correction applied to the TCR pairs. A later analysis estimated false discovery rates by permuting HLA or CMV assignments 20 times. A later analysis grouped co-occurring TCRs with DBSCAN, adding TCRdist sequence similarity when clustering within HLA-allele-positive subsets. Co-occurrence clustering excluded repertoires with fewer than 30,000 or more than 120,000 public chains, plus five with anomalous nucleotide sharing. TCRdb carries this immuneACCESS record with in-frame sequences only. Its versions omit some clonotypes, under half of them owing to an unresolved V gene in the studies checked, with the rest unexplained. The V and J calls and clone size come from that table; D and trimming were worked out from the DNA. In all, the sample holds 110,000 to 150,000 clones, and 75% of those were seen once. 7% of the sample is taken by the ten largest.

Comment on this clone: Its target antigen remains unknown. Per-base qualities were not stored, and no clone one base away is much larger.

The sequencing sample was made of PBMCs. The origin of this receptor is a man aged 25-40 years in good health and CMV-seronegative.

The encoded CDR3 is CASRGQNNYGYTF. The bases are TGTGCCAGCAGGGGACAGAATAACTATGGCTACACCTTC. Recombination linked TRBV28 to TRBJ1-2, with TRBD1 identical over 7 junction bases. From the cysteine up to the phenylalanine, the CDR3 has a length of 13 residues. Only the CDR3 DNA stays, 39 bases, in frame from base 1. V is pruned by 6 bases and J by 1 base, leaving 2 bases of the junction without a gene match. The germline V gene yields MDHEN for CDR1 and SYDVKM for CDR2.